A single sample is the source of the 27 T cell receptor beta chains below, sequenced in a study of early T cells in non-severe SARS-CoV-2 infection. TCRdb passed the 5' RACE reads through MiXCR, listing each CDR3 protein once. The sample gives roughly 65,000 distinct CDR3 sequences, more than 9% of which show up once; approximately 1.7% is in the top ten. The sequencing sample was made of whole blood. The receptors shown here come from an adult who was a healthcare worker with PCR-confirmed SARS-CoV-2 infection or an uninfected control (not recorded which).

This clonotype was picked up a small number of times. This chain links TRBV20-1 with TRBJ2-7; D call uncertain. V dropped 1 base and J dropped 0 bases, with 7 bases sitting between them. Looked up from germline, CDR1 is DFQATT and CDR2 is SNEGSKA (reference sequence). This CDR3 spans 13 amino acids. CDR3 sequence reads: CSARVPYSYEQYF. DNA of the CDR3: TGCAGTGCTAGAGTCCCATACTCCTACGAGCAGTACTTC.

The sample holds many counts of this clonotype. This chain uses TRBV7-9 with TRBJ1-1, with D tentatively TRBD1 (6 bases). Germline CDR1 is SEHNR and CDR2 is FQNEAQ (reference sequence). This CDR3 spans 15 amino acids. V dropped 2 bases and J dropped 6 bases, with 16 bases sitting between them. The CDR3 bases are TGTGCCAGCAGCTTATCCCGACTTAGGGGGTCTGAAGCTTTCTTT. Protein product: CASSLSRLRGSEAFF.

The chain has TRBV3-2 and TRBJ2-2; the table assigns TRBD2, which was not confirmed against the DNA. TRBV3-2 is given as a pseudogene. The CDR3 covers 14 residues. The CDR3 DNA reads TGTGCCAGCAGCCTGACTAGCGGGGGCGGGGAGCTGTTTTTT. Translated: CASSLTSGGGELFF.

The chain couples TRBV7-9 to TRBJ2-1, with 8 bases aligning to TRBD1. With 10 bases clipped from V and 3 bases from J, the junction kept 5 bases outside the gene matches. Germline values: CDR1 SEHNR, CDR2 FQNEAQ (reference sequence). This CDR3 has 13 residues. In nucleotides, the CDR3 is TGTGCCACCGGACAGGGCTACTACAATGAGCAGTTCTTC. It specifies CATGQGYYNEQFF. The variable domain in full, completed from reference TRBV7-9 and TRBJ2-1, reads DTGVSQNPRHKITKRGQNVTFRCDPISEHNRLYWYRQTLGQGPEFLTYFQNEAQLEKSRLLSDRFSAERPKGSFSTLEIQRTEQGDSAMYLCATGQGYYNEQFFGPGTRLTVL.

There are many counts of this clonotype. CDR3 DNA: TGTGCCAGCAGCCTTCGGCAGAGCCGTGACGAGCAGTACTTC. As protein: CASSLRQSRDEQYF. V gene TRBV11-2 combines with J gene TRBJ2-7; D call uncertain. CDR3 size: 14 residues. Germline values: CDR1 SGHAT, CDR2 FQNNGV. With 5 bases removed from V and 5 bases from J, the gap between germline ends came to 16 bases.

This clonotype was recorded a few times. This chain connects TRBV5-1 to TRBJ1-1, with D tentatively TRBD1 (5 bases). Trimming took 6 bases from V and 4 from J, leaving 13 bases between them. CDR1 and CDR2 from the germline V gene are SGHRS and YFSETQ. This CDR3 spans 13 amino acids. The CDR3 bases are TGCGCCAGCACCCATGCGGGGGGCACTGAAGCTTTCTTT. Translated: CASTHAGGTEAFF.

Many counts were recorded for this clonotype. The J gene is TRBJ2-1, the V gene TRBV7-3; 8 bases line up with TRBD2. The germline V gene has CDR1 SGHTA and CDR2 FQGTGA. After removal of 1 base from V and 2 bases from J, the junction contained 7 bases not matched to a gene. The CDR3 extends over 17 amino acids. The CDR3 sequence: CASSLNPGLGPYNEQFF. CDR3 nucleotide sequence: TGTGCCAGCAGCTTAAATCCGGGACTAGGGCCCTACAATGAGCAGTTCTTC.

The CDR3 DNA follows: TGCAGTGCTAGAGTTGATCTCACCTACGAGCAGTACTTC. It translates to CSARVDLTYEQYF. The chain combines TRBV20-1 with TRBJ2-7; no reliable D call. The V and J ends lost 1 base and 2 bases respectively, with 9 bases between them. The germline V gene encodes CDR1 DFQATT and CDR2 SNEGSKA (reference sequence). The CDR3 loop spans 13 amino acids.

V usage is TRBV20-1 and J usage is TRBJ2-1; 8 bases align to TRBD1. The CDR3 is 14 amino acids. V shed 4 bases and J 4 bases; nucleotides not matched to a gene: 6. Germline CDR1 and CDR2: DFQATT and SNEGSKA (reference sequence). As DNA, the CDR3 is TGCAGTGCTACGGGGACAGGACTATACAATGAGCAGTTCTTC. It codes for CSATGTGLYNEQFF.

The rearrangement joins TRBV28 to TRBJ2-3, with TRBD1 matching over 8 bases. The length of the CDR3 is 14 residues. J was trimmed by 6 bases and V by 6 bases; bases with no gene match: 8. The germline V gene has CDR1 MDHEN and CDR2 SYDVKM. CDR3 residues: CASRQGGASDTQYF. Written as DNA, the CDR3 is TGTGCCAGCAGACAGGGGGGTGCTTCGGATACGCAGTATTTT.

This clonotype was picked up a small number of times. The chain joins TRBV20-1 to TRBJ1-4; 7 bases map to TRBD1. Germline values: CDR1 DFQATT, CDR2 SNEGSKA (reference sequence). The CDR3 is 14 residues long. J was trimmed by 4 bases and V by 5 bases; bases with no gene match: 7. Here the CDR3 reads CSAETGPLNEKLFF. CDR3 DNA: TGCAGTGCTGAGACAGGGCCCCTTAATGAAAAACTGTTTTTT.

The rearrangement links TRBV7-2 to TRBJ2-7; no firm D call. V was trimmed by 3 bases and J by 0 bases, leaving 12 bases between them. The CDR3 spans 15 residues. CDR1 is SGHTA, CDR2 FQGNSA, per germline. The CDR3 DNA sequence: TGTGCCAGCAGCTTGGCCGGCCCGTCCTCCTACGAGCAGTACTTC. Translation: CASSLAGPSSYEQYF. Complete variable domain (other parts from reference TRBV7-2 and TRBJ2-7): GAGVSQSPSNKVTEKGKDVELRCDPISGHTALYWYRQSLGQGLEFLIYFQGNSAPDKSGLPSDRFSAERTGGSVSTLTIQRTQQEDSAVYLCASSLAGPSSYEQYFGPGTRLTVT.

This clonotype was detected only a few times. The V call is TRBV7-9, the J call TRBJ2-1; no firm D call. Between the trimmed V and J ends, which lost 3 bases and 7 bases, there was a span of 13 bases. CDR1 is SEHNR, CDR2 FQNEAQ, per germline (reference sequence). There are 14 residues in the CDR3. CDR3 region: CASSLGMQPNEQFF. In DNA, the CDR3 is TGTGCCAGCAGCTTGGGTATGCAACCTAATGAGCAGTTCTTC.

Turning to this clonotype: This sequence may be a read error, since a much larger clone differs from it by one base. The genes are TRBV5-4 and TRBJ2-5; D unclear. CDR1 and CDR2 from the germline V gene are SGHNT and YYREEE (reference sequence). V lost 2 bases, J lost 4 bases, and 6 bases lay in between. This CDR3 has 12 residues. Here the CDR3 reads CASSFPIETQYF. CDR3 coding DNA: TGTGCCAGCAGCTTCCCGATAGAGACCCAGTACTTC.

This clonotype was counted many times. The chain employs TRBV5-4 and TRBJ2-1; D ambiguous. Trimming took 3 bases from V and 0 from J, leaving 10 bases between them. CDR1 is SGHNT, CDR2 YYREEE, per germline (reference sequence). This CDR3 comprises 15 residues. The CDR3 nucleotides read TGTGCCAGCAGCTCCGAGTTAAACTCCTACAATGAGCAGTTCTTC. Protein: CASSSELNSYNEQFF.

There are many counts of this clonotype. The chain combines TRBV6-6 with TRBJ1-1; 7 bases match TRBD1. This CDR3 has 15 amino acids. The V gene's germline CDR1 is MNHNY and CDR2 SVGAGI (reference sequence). With V trimmed by 2 bases and J by 3 bases, 6 bases remained unmatched. The CDR3, as DNA: TGTGCCAGCAGTTACGCCGAGACAGGGCACACTGAAGCTTTCTTT. It codes for CASSYAETGHTEAFF.

The chain is built from TRBV9 and TRBJ2-3; D may be TRBD1 or TRBD2 (5 bases each). Between the trimmed V and J ends, which lost 1 base and 4 bases, there was a span of 13 bases. This CDR3 region has 15 residues. Germline CDR1 is SGDLS and CDR2 is YYNGEE. CDR3 loop: CASSVSGPLADTQYF. DNA for the CDR3: TGTGCCAGCAGCGTATCGGGGCCCCTGGCAGATACGCAGTATTTT.

J is TRBJ2-3 and V is TRBV15; the D is unclear. The V end was cut by 1 base, the J end by 4 bases, with 3 bases between. Germline V gene lookup returns CDR1 LNHNV and CDR2 YYDKDF (reference sequence). This CDR3 comprises 12 residues. The CDR3 nucleotides read TGTGCCACCAGCAGAGGGCCAGATACGCAGTATTTT. Translated, it gives CATSRGPDTQYF.

In its sample, this clonotype was seen many times. The chain combines TRBV6-5 with TRBJ2-5; D ambiguous. Trimming removed 0 bases from V and 2 bases from J, with 10 bases in between. Germline loops: CDR1 MNHEY, CDR2 SVGAGI. This CDR3 region has 15 residues. CDR3 loop: CASSYSAVGQETQYF. The CDR3 DNA follows: TGTGCCAGCAGTTACTCAGCAGTCGGACAAGAGACCCAGTACTTC.

A few counts support this clonotype. This chain connects TRBV15 to TRBJ2-7; D is uncertain. This CDR3 spans 14 amino acids. The V gene lost 0 bases and the J gene lost 2 bases, with 8 bases spanning the gap. Germline V gene lookup returns CDR1 LNHNV and CDR2 YYDKDF (reference sequence). This CDR3 is CATSRDRRAYEQYF. CDR3 coding DNA: TGTGCCACCAGCAGAGATCGGAGAGCCTACGAGCAGTACTTC.

This clonotype was counted at least ten times. V and J are TRBV14 and TRBJ1-1; no clear D gene. Per the germline V gene, CDR1 is SGHDN and CDR2 is FVKESK. Trimming left V 0 bases short and J 7 bases short, with 12 bases between. This CDR3 has 14 residues. CDR3 in amino acids: CASSQDLKLGEAFF. The CDR3 nucleotides are TGTGCCAGCAGCCAAGATTTAAAATTGGGTGAAGCTTTCTTT.

This clonotype was seen a few times. V and J are TRBV20-1 and TRBJ2-3, with 11 positions matching TRBD2. The length of the CDR3 is 15 residues. The germline V gene encodes CDR1 DFQATT and CDR2 SNEGSKA (reference sequence). Trimming at V came to 6 bases and at J to 3 bases, leaving 8 bases not matched to a gene. The CDR3 is CSAPNSGGVTDTQYF. Here the CDR3 DNA reads TGCAGTGCCCCGAATAGCGGGGGGGTTACAGATACGCAGTATTTT.

This clonotype was seen only a few times. The chain couples TRBV29-1 to TRBJ2-7; 10 positions match TRBD2. The CDR3 loop spans 12 amino acids. Trimming cost V 7 bases and J 7 bases; bases outside gene matches: 7. Germline CDR1 SQVTM, CDR2 ANQGSEA. The CDR3 is CSGAGGPGEQYF. The DNA of the CDR3 is TGCAGCGGAGCGGGGGGGCCAGGGGAGCAGTACTTC.

The chain recombines TRBV12-3 or TRBV12-4 with TRBJ2-3; possible D gene TRBD2, 5 bases. V was pared by 4 bases and J by 1 base, with 9 bases between. The CDR3 has 14 amino acids. CDR3 nucleotides: TGTGCCAGCAGTTCTCACGGGGGCACAGATACGCAGTATTTT. As protein: CASSSHGGTDTQYF.

The table lists this clonotype with a few counts. V usage is TRBV9 and J usage is TRBJ2-2; D is tentatively TRBD1 or TRBD2 (5 bases each). The V gene lost 0 bases and the J gene lost 4 bases, with 10 bases spanning the gap. This CDR3 spans 15 amino acids. CDR1 SGDLS and CDR2 YYNGEE come from the germline V gene. The CDR3 DNA reads as TGTGCCAGCAGCGTAGGAGGGGTTGGCACCGGGGAGCTGTTTTTT. It encodes CASSVGGVGTGELFF.

This clonotype was detected only once. This may be a read error, as it is one base from a much larger clone. The rearrangement links TRBV19 to TRBJ1-2; the match to TRBD1 covers 11 bases. The CDR3 runs 14 residues. Germline V gene sequence: CDR1 LNHDA, CDR2 SQIVND (reference sequence). The CDR3 DNA is TGTGTCAGTAGTGCCGGGACAGGGGGCTATGGCTACACCTTC. It is translated as CVSSAGTGGYGYTF.

This clonotype was counted only a few times. The V and J genes are TRBV11-2 and TRBJ2-7; weak D call: TRBD1 (5 bases). V was pared by 0 bases and J by 0 bases, with 12 bases between. The CDR3 runs 16 residues. Germline lookup yields CDR1 SGHAT and CDR2 FQNNGV. The CDR3 nucleotides are TGTGCCAGCAGCTTAGATAGGGGTTTTAGCTCCTACGAGCAGTACTTC. It translates to CASSLDRGFSSYEQYF.